Described below is a single T cell receptor beta chain sequence and its context. The PCR was carried out with 60 Vbeta primers and 13 Jbeta primers. Clones were read by immunoSEQ multiplex PCR, and TCRdb kept only the in-frame ones, dropping some. The sample consists of some 100,000 clones, about 79% of them appearing once. The sample comes from a study of cytomegalovirus exposure and HLA in healthy donors. The receptor's source is a female donor in good health and CMV-seropositive. The sample taken for sequencing was PBMCs.

The DNA of the CDR3 is TGTGCCAGCAGCTTAGCGGTCGGGGTGGCAGATACGCAGTATTTT. Protein: CASSLAVGVADTQYF. The chain combines TRBV7-9 with TRBJ2-3; D may be TRBD2 (5 bases). The CDR3 is 15 amino acids. The V end lost 0 bases, the J end lost 4 bases, and 11 bases lay between the germline ends. The germline V gene has CDR1 SEHNR and CDR2 FQNEAQ (reference sequence).